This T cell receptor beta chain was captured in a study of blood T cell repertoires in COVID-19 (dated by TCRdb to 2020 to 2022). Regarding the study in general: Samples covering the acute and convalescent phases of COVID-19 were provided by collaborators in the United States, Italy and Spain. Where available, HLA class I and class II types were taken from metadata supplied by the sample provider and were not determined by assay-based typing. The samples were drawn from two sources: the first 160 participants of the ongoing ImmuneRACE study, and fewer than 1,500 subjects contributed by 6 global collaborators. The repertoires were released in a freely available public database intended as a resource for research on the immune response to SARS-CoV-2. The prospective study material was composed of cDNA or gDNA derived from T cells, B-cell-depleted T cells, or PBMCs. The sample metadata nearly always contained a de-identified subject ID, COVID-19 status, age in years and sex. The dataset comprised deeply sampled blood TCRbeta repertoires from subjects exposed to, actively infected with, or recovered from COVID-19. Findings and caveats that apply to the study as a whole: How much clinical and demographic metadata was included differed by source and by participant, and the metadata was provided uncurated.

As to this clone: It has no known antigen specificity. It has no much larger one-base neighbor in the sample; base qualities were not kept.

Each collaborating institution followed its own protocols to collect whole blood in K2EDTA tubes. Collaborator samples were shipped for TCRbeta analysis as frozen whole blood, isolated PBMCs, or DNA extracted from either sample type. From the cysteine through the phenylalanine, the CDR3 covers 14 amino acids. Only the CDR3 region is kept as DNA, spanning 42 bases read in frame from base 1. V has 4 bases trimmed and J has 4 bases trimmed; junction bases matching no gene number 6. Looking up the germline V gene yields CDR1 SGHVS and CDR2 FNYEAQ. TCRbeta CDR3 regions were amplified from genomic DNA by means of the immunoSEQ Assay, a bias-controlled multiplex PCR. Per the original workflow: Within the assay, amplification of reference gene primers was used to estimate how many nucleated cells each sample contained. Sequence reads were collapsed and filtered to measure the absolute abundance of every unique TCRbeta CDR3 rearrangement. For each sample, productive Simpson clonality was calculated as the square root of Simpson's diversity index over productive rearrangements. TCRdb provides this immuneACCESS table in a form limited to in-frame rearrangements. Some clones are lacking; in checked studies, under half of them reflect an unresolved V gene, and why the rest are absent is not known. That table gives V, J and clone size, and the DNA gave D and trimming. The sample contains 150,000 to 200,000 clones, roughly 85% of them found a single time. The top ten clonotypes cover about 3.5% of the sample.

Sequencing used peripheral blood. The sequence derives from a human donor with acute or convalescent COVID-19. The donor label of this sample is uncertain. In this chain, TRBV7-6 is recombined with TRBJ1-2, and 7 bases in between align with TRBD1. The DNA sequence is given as TGTGCCAGCAGCTCTCAGACAGGGACCTATGGCTACACCTTC. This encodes CASSSQTGTYGYTF.